The text below deals with one T cell receptor beta chain. The specificity of this receptor is unknown. No base quality information exists; no much larger clone differs at one position. CDR3 length: 13 amino acids, cysteine to phenylalanine. Only CDR3 DNA remains: 39 bases, in frame from the first base. Reading the germline V gene gives CDR1 SGHVS and CDR2 FQNEAQ. Trimming removed 7 bases from V and 0 bases from J, leaving 10 bases between the germline ends. Preparation of the library involved the immunoSEQ multiplex PCR assay. The paper's data handling went like this. A statistical classification framework was developed to diagnose cytomegalovirus status using the catalog of TCR beta chain sequences. The table comes from immuneACCESS by way of TCRdb, which keeps in-frame sequences with V and J called. Part of the clones is missing from these tables; in studies checked, under half for an unresolved V gene and the rest for unknown reasons. V, J and clone size are those of that table, while D and trimming were read from the DNA. The sample data list 100,000 to 120,000 clones, and 70% to 90% of these were observed just once. The biggest ten clones account for 1.4% of the sample.

The data derive from a study of cytomegalovirus exposure and HLA in healthy donors (dated by TCRdb to the late 2010s). For the wider study: A later analysis indicated that the 120 validation repertoires were generated on the platform also employed for the approximately 670 repertoires of the first cohort. To predict cytomegalovirus infection status, the study combined high-throughput TCR immunosequencing, statistical association of individual TCRs with disease status, and machine learning. Along with the roughly 700-subject first cohort, a separate validation cohort of over 90 different subjects was used. The study was designed to test whether signatures of past pathogen exposure could be identified by cataloging public T cell receptors.

Broader findings and caveats from the paper: A later analysis found that TCRs clustered in the first cohort also tended to co-occur in the approximately 120 validation repertoires, with 90% to 95% of cluster scores above 0. It was suggested by the authors that the approach could potentially be generalized to other disease states and immunological phenotypes. Across donors, most TCR sequences were observed very rarely, whereas some public TCRs were present in many individuals. A later analysis had no HLA typing for the validation cohort, so co-occurrence there was scored across all 110 or so repertoires. The classifier was reported to diagnose cytomegalovirus status with high specificity and sensitivity in both the original and validation cohorts. The study gave a list of 150 to 200 TCR beta chains associated with cytomegalovirus. In vitro tests confirmed that a few of the cytomegalovirus-associated TCR beta chains recognize cytomegalovirus antigens.

The donors were included in the validation cohort of roughly 120 subjects, a group kept apart from the 666-subject first cohort. This clonotype was obtained from a woman aged 30 to 39 in good health and CMV-seropositive. In this chain, TRBV7-8 is recombined with TRBJ2-7; the best D guess is TRBD1, with 5 bases matching. Sequencing was done on a sample of PBMCs. In nucleotides, the sequence is TGTGCCAGCACCTGGGGCTCCTCCTACGAGCAGTACTTC. Translated, this is CASTWGSSYEQYF. Reference TRBV7-8 and TRBJ2-7 proteins supply the regions before and after the CDR3; the full variable domain is: GAGVSQSPRYKVAKRGQDVALRCDPISGHVSLFWYQQALGQGPEFLTYFQNEAQLDKSGLPSDRFFAERPEGSVSTLKIQRTQQEDSAVYLCASTWGSSYEQYFGPGTRLTVT.